These 4 T cell receptor beta chains share one sample of origin, sequenced in a study of Ad26.COV2.S vaccination and SARS-CoV-2 variants. Assay: immunoSEQ multiplex PCR; the TCRdb copy retains only in-frame clones and omits some. The sample holds some 410,000 clones; 92% are singletons and the top ten take more than 1.5%. Described treatment: roughly 19 received Ad26.COV2.S at low or high dose, single or two shots; 5 received placebo; per-sample allocation not given. Repertoires come from day 63 after the first vaccine or placebo injection. The sequences come from peripheral blood, collected in a trial of Ad26.COV2.S vaccine versus placebo. The source is a person aged 18-65 years who received the Ad26.COV2.S COVID-19 vaccine or a placebo.

The rearrangement joins TRBV4-3 to TRBJ1-5; D gene uncertain. The V end lost 0 bases, the J end lost 2 bases, and 8 bases lay between the germline ends. Germline V CDR1 and CDR2: LGHNA, YSLEER. The CDR3 extends over 15 amino acids. The CDR3 reads CASSQDYSGNQPQHF. The CDR3 DNA is TGCGCCAGCAGCCAAGATTATTCGGGCAATCAGCCCCAGCATTTT.

The chain has TRBV12-3 or TRBV12-4 and TRBJ2-4; no firm D call. V lost 1 base, J lost 1 base, and 2 bases lay in between. This CDR3 region has 13 residues. CDR3 nucleotide sequence: TGTGCCAGCAGTTTAGGCGCCAAAAACATTCAGTACTTC. Translation: CASSLGAKNIQYF.

The V gene is TRBV7-2, the J gene TRBJ1-3, with D uncertain. Trimming took 5 bases from V and 3 from J, leaving 11 bases between them. This CDR3 comprises 14 residues. Germline V CDR1 and CDR2: SGHTA, FQGNSA. The CDR3 spells CASSPDHRGNTIYF. DNA for the CDR3: TGTGCCAGCAGCCCAGATCATCGTGGAAACACCATATATTTT. Full variable domain (outside the CDR3, taken from reference TRBV7-2 and TRBJ1-3): GAGVSQSPSNKVTEKGKDVELRCDPISGHTALYWYRQSLGQGLEFLIYFQGNSAPDKSGLPSDRFSAERTGGSVSTLTIQRTQQEDSAVYLCASSPDHRGNTIYFGEGSWLTVV.

This chain joins TRBV7-2 and TRBJ2-5; possibly TRBD1 or TRBD2 for D (5 bases each). Germline V gene sequence: CDR1 SGHTA, CDR2 FQGNSA. This CDR3 has 14 amino acids. Trimming cost V 8 bases and J 2 bases, with 15 bases left between them. The CDR3 DNA reads as TGTGCCAGCGGGGGTCTGCACCTACAAGAGACCCAGTACTTC. Encoded protein: CASGGLHLQETQYF.